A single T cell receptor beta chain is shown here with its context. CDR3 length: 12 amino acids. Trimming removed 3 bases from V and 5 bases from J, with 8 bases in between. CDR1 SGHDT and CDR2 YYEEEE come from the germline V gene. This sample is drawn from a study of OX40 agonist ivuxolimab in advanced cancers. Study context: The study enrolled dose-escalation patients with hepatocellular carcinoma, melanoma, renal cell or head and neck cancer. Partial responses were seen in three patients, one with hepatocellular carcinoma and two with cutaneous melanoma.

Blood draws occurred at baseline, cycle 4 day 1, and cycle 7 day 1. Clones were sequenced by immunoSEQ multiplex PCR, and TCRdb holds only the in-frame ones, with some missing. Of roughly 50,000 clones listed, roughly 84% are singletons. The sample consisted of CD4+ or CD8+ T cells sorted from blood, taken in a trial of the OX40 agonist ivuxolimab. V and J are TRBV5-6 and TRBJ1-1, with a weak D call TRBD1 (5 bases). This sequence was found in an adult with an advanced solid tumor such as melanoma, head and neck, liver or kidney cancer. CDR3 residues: CASSWGTTEAFF. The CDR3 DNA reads TGTGCCAGCAGCTGGGGGACTACTGAAGCTTTCTTT.